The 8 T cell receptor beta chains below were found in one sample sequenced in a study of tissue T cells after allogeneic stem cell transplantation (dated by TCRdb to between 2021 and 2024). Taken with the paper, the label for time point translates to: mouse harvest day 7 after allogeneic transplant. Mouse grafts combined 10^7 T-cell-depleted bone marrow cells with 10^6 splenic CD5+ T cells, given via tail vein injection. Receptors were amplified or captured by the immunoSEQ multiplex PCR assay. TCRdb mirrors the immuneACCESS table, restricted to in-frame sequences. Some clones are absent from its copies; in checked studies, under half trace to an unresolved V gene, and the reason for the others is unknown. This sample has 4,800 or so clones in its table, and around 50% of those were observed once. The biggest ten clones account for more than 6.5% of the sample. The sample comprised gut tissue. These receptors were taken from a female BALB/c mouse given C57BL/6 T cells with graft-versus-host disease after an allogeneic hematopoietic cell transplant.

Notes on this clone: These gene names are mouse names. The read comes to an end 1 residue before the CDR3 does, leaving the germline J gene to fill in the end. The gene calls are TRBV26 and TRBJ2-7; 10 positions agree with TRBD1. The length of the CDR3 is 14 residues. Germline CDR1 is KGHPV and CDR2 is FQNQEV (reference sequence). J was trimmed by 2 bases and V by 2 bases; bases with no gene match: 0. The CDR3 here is CASSLGQGAYEQYF. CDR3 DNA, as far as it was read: TGTGCCAGCAGTCTGGGACAGGGGGCCTATGAACAGTAC.

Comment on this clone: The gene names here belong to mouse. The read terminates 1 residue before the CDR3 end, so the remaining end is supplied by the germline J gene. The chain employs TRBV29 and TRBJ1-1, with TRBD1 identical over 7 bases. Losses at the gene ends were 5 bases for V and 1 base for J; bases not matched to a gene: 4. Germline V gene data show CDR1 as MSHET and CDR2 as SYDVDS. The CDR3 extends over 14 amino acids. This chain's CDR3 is CASSPHRGNTEVFF. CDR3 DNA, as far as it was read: TGTGCTAGCAGTCCCCACAGGGGAAACACAGAAGTCTTC.

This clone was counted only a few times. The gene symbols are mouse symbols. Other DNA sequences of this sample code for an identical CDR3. The sequenced CDR3 bases are TGTGCCAGCAGTCTGTCTGGGGGGTATGAACAGTAC. It translates to CASSLSGGYEQY. The full CDR3 protein is CASSLSGGYEQYF. This chain joins TRBV26 and TRBJ2-7; TRBD2 agrees at 7 bases. Sequencing ends 1 residue short of the CDR3 end; the germline J gene provides the rest. V trimming: 0 bases; J trimming: 4 bases; junction bases outside the gene matches: 0. The CDR3 extends over 13 amino acids. The V gene's germline CDR1 is KGHPV and CDR2 FQNQEV (reference sequence).

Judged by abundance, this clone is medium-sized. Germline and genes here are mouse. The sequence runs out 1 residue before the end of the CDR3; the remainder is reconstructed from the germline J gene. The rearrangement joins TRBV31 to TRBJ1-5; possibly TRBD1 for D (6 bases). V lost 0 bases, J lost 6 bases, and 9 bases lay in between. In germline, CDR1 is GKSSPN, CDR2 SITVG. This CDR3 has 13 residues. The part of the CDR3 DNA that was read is TGTGCCTGGAGTCTAGGGGGGGGCCAGGCTCCGCTT. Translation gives CAWSLGGGQAPL. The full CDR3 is CAWSLGGGQAPLF.

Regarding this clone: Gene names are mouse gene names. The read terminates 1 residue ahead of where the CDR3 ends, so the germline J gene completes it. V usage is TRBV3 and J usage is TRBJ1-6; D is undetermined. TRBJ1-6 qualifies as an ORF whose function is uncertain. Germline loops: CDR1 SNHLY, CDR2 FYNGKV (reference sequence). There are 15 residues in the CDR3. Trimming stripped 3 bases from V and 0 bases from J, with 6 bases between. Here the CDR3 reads CASSLGNSYNSPLYF. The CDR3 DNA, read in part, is TGTGCCAGCAGCTTGGGGAATTCCTATAATTCGCCCCTCTAC.

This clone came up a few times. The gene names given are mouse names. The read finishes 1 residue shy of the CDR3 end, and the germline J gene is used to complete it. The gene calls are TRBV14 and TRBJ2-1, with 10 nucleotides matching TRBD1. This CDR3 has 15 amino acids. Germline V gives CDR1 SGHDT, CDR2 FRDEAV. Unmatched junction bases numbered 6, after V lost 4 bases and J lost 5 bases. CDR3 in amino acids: CASSRPGTGDAEQFF. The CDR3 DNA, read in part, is TGTGCCAGCAGTCGACCCGGGACAGGGGATGCTGAGCAGTTC. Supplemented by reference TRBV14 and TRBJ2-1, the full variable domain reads EAGVTQSPRYAVLQEGQAVSFWCDPISGHDTLYWYQQPRDQGPQLLVYFRDEAVIDNSQLPSDRFSAVRPKGTNSTLKIQSAKQGDTATYLCASSRPGTGDAEQFFGPGTRLTVL.

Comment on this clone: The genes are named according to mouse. The covered CDR3 bases are TGTGCCAGCAGCCCCAGGGGTTATGAACAGTAC. Amino acid sequence: CASSPRGYEQY. In full, the CDR3 is CASSPRGYEQYF. The genes are TRBV12-1 and TRBJ2-7; maybe TRBD1 (6 bases). The CDR3 end is not reached by the read, which stops 1 residue before it; the germline J gene fills it in. This CDR3 contains 12 residues. The V end lost 6 bases, the J end lost 4 bases, and 12 bases lay between the germline ends. Looked up from germline, CDR1 is SGHSN and CDR2 is HYEKVE.

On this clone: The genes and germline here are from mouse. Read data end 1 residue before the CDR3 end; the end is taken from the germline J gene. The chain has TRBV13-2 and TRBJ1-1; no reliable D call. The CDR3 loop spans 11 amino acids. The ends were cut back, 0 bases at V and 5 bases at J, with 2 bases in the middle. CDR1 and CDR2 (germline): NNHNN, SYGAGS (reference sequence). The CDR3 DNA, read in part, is TGTGCCAGCGGTGATGGGACAGAAGTCTTC. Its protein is CASGDGTEVF. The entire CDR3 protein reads CASGDGTEVFF.